The 3 T cell receptor beta chains in this list originate from one sample, sequenced in a study of immune cell composition in non-small cell lung cancer (dated by TCRdb to the late 2010s). Library method: the immunoSEQ multiplex PCR assay. The immuneACCESS repertoire file appears here via TCRdb, limited to in-frame rearrangements. These files lack a portion of the clones; in checked studies, under half of the deficit traces to unresolved V genes, and the cause of the others is not known. The sample table shows several thousand clones, and roughly 80% are seen once. The top ten hold just under 6.5% of the sample. Normal lung samples came from the same patient and consisted of non-adjacent lung tissue collected as far from the tumour as possible, at a distance of at least 3 cm. Sequencing was performed on non-adjacent lung tissue. These TCRs come from a human donor with non-small cell lung cancer.

This clone has a single count. The rearrangement links TRBV7-9 to TRBJ2-7, with 7 bases lining up with TRBD1. This CDR3 region has 12 residues. With 11 bases clipped from V and 2 bases from J, the junction kept 6 bases outside the gene matches. Germline loops: CDR1 SEHNR, CDR2 FQNEAQ (reference sequence). The CDR3: CAVQGWAYEQYF. The CDR3 coding sequence is TGTGCCGTACAGGGGTGGGCCTACGAGCAGTACTTC.

This chain connects TRBV2 to TRBJ2-7, with D perhaps matching TRBD2 (5 bases). Germline assignment: CDR1 SNHLY and CDR2 FYNNEI. The V and J ends lost 4 bases and 5 bases respectively, with 18 bases between them. This CDR3 has 15 residues. This CDR3 reads CASSGKPLDLDEQYF. CDR3 coding DNA: TGTGCCAGCAGTGGGAAGCCATTGGACTTGGACGAGCAGTACTTC.

The rearrangement uses TRBV5-6 and TRBJ1-2; 7 bases fit TRBD1. Germline V CDR1 and CDR2: SGHDT, YYEEEE. This CDR3 has 14 residues. The junction had 8 bases not matched to a gene; V was cut back by 5 bases and J by 4 bases. Here the CDR3 DNA reads TGTGCCAGCAGAGGTGGACAGGTAGTCTATGGCTACACCTTC. This encodes CASRGGQVVYGYTF.